These T cell receptor beta chains were read from a single sample in a study of T cell clonotyping in hematopoietic cell transplantation. Sequencing was performed with immunoSEQ multiplex PCR; in TCRdb, only in-frame clones are kept and a portion is missing. The repertoire has some 50,000 clones, around 83% of them found once; the top ten carry approximately 5.4%. Sequencing used peripheral blood mononuclear cells, obtained before stem cell transplant. The receptors were gathered from a man between 60 and 75 years old with myelodysplastic syndrome. Some clones in this sample may be carry-over from other donors' samples. CDR3s include the opening cysteine and the closing phenylalanine or tryptophan. A D gene is named only where the DNA matches it firmly.

v_call d_call cdr3_aa
TRBV27 TRBD2 CASSLGPSGDTQYF
TRBV19 . CASSRWNRGSGYNSPLHF
TRBV28 TRBD1 CASSTGGGEANVLTF
TRBV6-1 . CASSDRQPNQPQHF
TRBV27 TRBD2 CASRAGLLTDTQYF
TRBV10-3 . CAIRSQATDTQYF
TRBV19 TRBD2 CASSGGLAGAPNTDTQYF
TRBV6-5 . CASSSFGLRDEQYF
TRBV6-5 . CASSYGNGANGYTF
TRBV28 . CASINAGASLYGYTF
TRBV5-4 . CASSPGGVDEKLFF
TRBV5-1 . CASSLGNRNTEAFF
TRBV6-6 . CASRSRRQLQETQYF
TRBV5-5 . CASSYYPDDQPQHF
TRBV5-4 TRBD2 CASSLGGEETQYF
TRBV6-5 . CASSYGSTDTQYF
TRBV9 TRBD1 CAGDRGCYEQYF
TRBV19 . CASSIGGAAFEEQFF
TRBV19 TRBD1 CASSIPGQGSYEQYF
TRBV18 TRBD1 CASSPSWDRAYEQYF
TRBV5-6 . CASRRQGSRTDTQYF
TRBV7-6 TRBD1 CARTAQGAPGNTIYF
TRBV12-5 . CASGLEGGAYEQYF
TRBV19 . CASSPSLYQPQHF
TRBV30 . CAWNLETRNTGELFF
TRBV28 . CASSPLPIGVISPLHF
TRBV5-1 TRBD1 CASSLSVTGGQDYGYTF
TRBV4-3 . CASSPRTRWGGGTQYF
TRBV29-1 . CSVEDPDGSGNTIYF
TRBV5-6 . CASRFRDSPLHF
TRBV7-2 TRBD1 CASSLRQGLNTGELFF
TRBV19 TRBD1 CASSLTGIYEQYF
TRBV28 . CASRPLGGQNSPLHF
TRBV6-6 . CASTGRSNWELFF
TRBV30 . CAFIQQGINTEAFF